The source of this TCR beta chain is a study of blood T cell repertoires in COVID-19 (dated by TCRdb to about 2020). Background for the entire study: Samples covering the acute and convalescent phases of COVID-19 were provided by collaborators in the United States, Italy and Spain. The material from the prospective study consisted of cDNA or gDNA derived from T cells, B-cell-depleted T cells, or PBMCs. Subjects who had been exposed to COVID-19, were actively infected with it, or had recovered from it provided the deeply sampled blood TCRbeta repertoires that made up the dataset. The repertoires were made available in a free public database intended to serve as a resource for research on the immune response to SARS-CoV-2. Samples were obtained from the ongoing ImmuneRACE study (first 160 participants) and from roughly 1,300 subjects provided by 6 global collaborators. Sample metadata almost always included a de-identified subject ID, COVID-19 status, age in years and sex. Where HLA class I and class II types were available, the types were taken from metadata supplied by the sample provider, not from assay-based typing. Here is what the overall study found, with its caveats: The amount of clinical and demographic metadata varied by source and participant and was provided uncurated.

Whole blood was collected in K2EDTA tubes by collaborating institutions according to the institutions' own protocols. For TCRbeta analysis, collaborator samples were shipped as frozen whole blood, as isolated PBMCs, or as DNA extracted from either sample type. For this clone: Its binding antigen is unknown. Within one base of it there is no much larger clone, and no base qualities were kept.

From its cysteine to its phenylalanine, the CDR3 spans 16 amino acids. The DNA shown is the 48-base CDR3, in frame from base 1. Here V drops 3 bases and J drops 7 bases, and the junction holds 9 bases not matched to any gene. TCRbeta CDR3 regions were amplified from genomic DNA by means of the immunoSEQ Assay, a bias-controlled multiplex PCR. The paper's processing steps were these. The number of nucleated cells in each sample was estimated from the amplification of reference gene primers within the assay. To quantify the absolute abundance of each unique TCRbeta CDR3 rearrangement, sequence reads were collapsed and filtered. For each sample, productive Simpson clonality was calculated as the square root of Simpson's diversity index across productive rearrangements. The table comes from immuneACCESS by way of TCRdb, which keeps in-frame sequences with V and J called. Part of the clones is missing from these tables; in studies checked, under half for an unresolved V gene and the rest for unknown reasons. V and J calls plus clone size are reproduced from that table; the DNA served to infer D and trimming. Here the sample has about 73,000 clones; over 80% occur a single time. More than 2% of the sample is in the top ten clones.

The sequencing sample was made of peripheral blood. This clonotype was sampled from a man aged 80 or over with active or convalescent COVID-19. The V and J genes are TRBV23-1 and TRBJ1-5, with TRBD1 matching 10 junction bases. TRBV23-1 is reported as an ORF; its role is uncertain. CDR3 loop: CASSHRDRGFWQPQHF. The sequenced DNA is TGCGCCAGCAGTCACCGGGACAGGGGTTTTTGGCAGCCCCAGCATTTT.